This T cell receptor beta chain was recorded in a study of cytomegalovirus exposure and HLA in healthy donors. The assay was immunoSEQ multiplex PCR, and TCRdb's table has in-frame clones only and misses some. The profile covers 150,000 or so clones, with roughly 89% appearing a single time and around 9% taken by the ten largest. In germline, CDR1 is SGHVS, CDR2 FNYEAQ. V lost 8 bases and J lost 6; bases outside the gene matches: 4. The CDR3 is 12 amino acids. This clone was picked up a small number of times. V is TRBV7-6 and J is TRBJ2-3; 8 bases agree with TRBD2. This receptor was identified in a woman aged 18-29 years in good health and CMV-seropositive. Source material: PBMCs. The CDR3 DNA is TGTGCCAGCGCCGCTAGCGGGGATACGCAGTATTTT. Protein sequence: CASAASGDTQYF.